Below, 21 T cell receptor beta chains from the same sample are listed, as sequenced in a study of cytomegalovirus exposure and HLA in healthy donors. The PCR had 60 Vbeta and 13 Jbeta primers. The table came from immunoSEQ multiplex PCR; TCRdb's copy has only in-frame clones and leaves some out. The top ten clones hold about 12% of a sample with about 160,000 clones, 81% of them seen once. Source material: PBMCs. The receptors here all came from a woman between 45 and 60 years old in good health and CMV-seronegative.

The rearrangement uses TRBV6-1 and TRBJ1-2; perhaps TRBD1 as D (5 bases). The CDR3 runs to 15 residues. Germline V gene lookup returns CDR1 MNHNS and CDR2 SASEGT. The V and J ends lost 7 bases and 4 bases respectively, with 19 bases between them. The CDR3 coding sequence is TGTGCCAGCATGGGGACGAGGGCGGGGCCCTATGGCTACACCTTC. As protein: CASMGTRAGPYGYTF.

The CDR3 loop is CASTLRNREWAGYTF. The DNA of the CDR3 is TGTGCCAGTACCCTTAGAAACAGGGAATGGGCTGGCTACACCTTC. This chain connects TRBV19 to TRBJ1-2, with D perhaps matching TRBD1 (6 bases). This CDR3 has 15 amino acids. Looked up from germline, CDR1 is LNHDA and CDR2 is SQIVND (reference sequence). V was trimmed by 7 bases and J by 7 bases, leaving 22 bases between them.

The V gene is TRBV7-7, the J gene TRBJ1-4; D uncertain. The CDR3 is 13 amino acids. Between the trimmed V and J ends, which lost 1 base and 8 bases, there was a span of 8 bases. Germline CDR1 reads SSHAT; CDR2 reads FNYEAQ (reference sequence). The CDR3 protein is CASSLGPREKLFF. CDR3 in DNA: TGTGCCAGCAGCTTAGGCCCCAGGGAAAAACTGTTTTTT.

The V call is TRBV7-2, the J call TRBJ2-3, with TRBD2 as a possible D gene (6 bases). Germline CDR1 SGHTA, CDR2 FQGNSA. Trimming cost V 6 bases and J 3 bases, with 19 bases left between them. The length of the CDR3 is 16 residues. The CDR3 spells CASRNGRGSPTDTQYF. Written as DNA, the CDR3 is TGTGCCAGCAGGAATGGGCGGGGTAGCCCTACAGATACGCAGTATTTT.

V gene TRBV6-5 combines with J gene TRBJ2-6; D unclear. CDR1 and CDR2 (germline): MNHEY, SVGAGI. There are 16 residues in the CDR3. The germline V and J ends were trimmed by 0 bases and 0 bases, with 6 bases remaining between them. CDR3 DNA: TGTGCCAGCAGTTACTCCCAGGACTCTGGGGCCAACGTCCTGACTTTC. Amino acid sequence: CASSYSQDSGANVLTF.

The J gene is TRBJ2-3, the V gene TRBV19, with 9 positions matching TRBD2. Per the germline V gene, CDR1 is LNHDA and CDR2 is SQIVND (reference sequence). The CDR3 is made up of 14 amino acids. Unmatched junction bases numbered 4, after V lost 3 bases and J lost 6 bases. CDR3 sequence: CASSISGSGDTQYF. CDR3 in DNA: TGTGCCAGTAGTATTAGCGGGAGCGGGGATACGCAGTATTTT.

As to this clone: Germline is not matched at one junction end, which may reflect a read error. The chain employs TRBV14 and TRBJ2-3, with 8 nucleotides matching TRBD2. This CDR3 region has 14 residues. The germline CDR1 and CDR2 sequences are SGHDN and FVKESK. CDR3 nucleotides: TGTGCCAGCAGCCGTTGGACTAGCATAGATACGCAGTATTTT. It translates to CASSRWTSIDTQYF.

The V and J genes are TRBV30 and TRBJ2-1; TRBD2 aligns across 10 bases. From germline, CDR1 is GTSNPN and CDR2 SVGIG (reference sequence). V lost 1 base and J lost 3; bases outside the gene matches: 6. The CDR3 length is 16 residues. The DNA of the CDR3 is TGTGCCTGGAGTGATGGAGCGGGAGGGGGCTACAATGAGCAGTTCTTC. Its protein product is CAWSDGAGGGYNEQFF.

This chain links TRBV6-1 with TRBJ2-7, with TRBD1 as a possible D gene (5 bases). Trimming took 0 bases from V and 3 from J, leaving 9 bases between them. Germline CDR1 MNHNS, CDR2 SASEGT. CDR3 length: 14 residues. The chain's CDR3 is CASSEAWGHYEQYF. The CDR3 nucleotides are TGTGCCAGCAGTGAAGCGTGGGGCCACTACGAGCAGTACTTC.

The chain carries TRBV6-6 and TRBJ1-2; D is undetermined. Trimming took off 7 bases at V and 4 bases at J, with 13 bases between the two ends. Germline CDR1 and CDR2: MNHNY and SVGAGI (reference sequence). This CDR3 has 13 residues. CDR3 sequence reads: CASNLGGSYGYTF. CDR3 sequence (DNA): TGTGCCAGCAATCTGGGAGGCTCCTATGGCTACACCTTC.

As DNA, the CDR3 is TGTGCCAGCAGCTTGGCCTCACAGAACACCGGGGAGCTGTTTTTT. This translates into CASSLASQNTGELFF. The genes are TRBV5-4 and TRBJ2-2; D is ambiguous. From germline, CDR1 is SGHNT and CDR2 YYREEE (reference sequence). The V and J ends lost 0 bases and 1 base respectively, with 7 bases between them. The CDR3 sequence is 15 residues long.

The V and J genes are TRBV2 and TRBJ1-2, with TRBD1 identical over 8 bases. The trim removed 8 bases at V and 8 bases at J, leaving 10 bases unmatched. This CDR3 contains 13 residues. Germline CDR1 SNHLY, CDR2 FYNNEI. This CDR3 reads CASGTGGRMGYTF. The CDR3 DNA reads as TGTGCCAGCGGGACAGGCGGCCGCATGGGCTACACCTTC.

A word on this clone: At one end the junction does not follow the germline gene, possibly because of a read error. The chain is built from TRBV7-9 and TRBJ1-1; perhaps TRBD1 as D (5 bases). Germline values: CDR1 SEHNR, CDR2 FQNEAQ (reference sequence). This CDR3 is built from 13 residues. CDR3 region: CSSSPSGEGEAFF. CDR3 sequence (DNA): TGTTCCAGCAGCCCCTCGGGGGAAGGTGAAGCTTTCTTT.

The chain combines TRBV5-6 with TRBJ2-2, with D tentatively TRBD2 (5 bases). CDR1 is SGHDT, CDR2 YYEEEE, per germline. This CDR3 has 14 amino acids. Deletions cut 6 bases from V and 2 bases from J, with 11 bases between. The CDR3 nucleotides are TGTGCCAGCACCCCGGGATTCAACACCGGGGAGCTGTTTTTT. It translates to CASTPGFNTGELFF.

V is TRBV7-9 and J is TRBJ1-1; perhaps TRBD1 as D (6 bases). The ends were cut back, 5 bases at V and 1 base at J, with 11 bases in the middle. CDR1 and CDR2 (germline): SEHNR, FQNEAQ (reference sequence). The CDR3 has 14 amino acids. In nucleotides, the CDR3 is TGTGCCAGCAGCCCACAGACAGGGAACACTGAAGCTTTCTTT. This encodes CASSPQTGNTEAFF.

The gene calls are TRBV27 and TRBJ1-1; a possible D gene is TRBD1 (5 bases). Trimming took off 3 bases at V and 10 bases at J, with 9 bases between the two ends. Per germline, CDR1 MNHEY and CDR2 SMNVEV (reference sequence). There are 11 residues in the CDR3. The CDR3 sequence is CASSLGGRAFF. The CDR3 nucleotides are TGTGCCAGCAGTTTGGGGGGAAGAGCTTTCTTT.

The chain uses TRBV28 and TRBJ1-2; possibly TRBD1 for D (5 bases). The germline V gene has CDR1 MDHEN and CDR2 SYDVKM. The CDR3 sequence is 15 residues long. V lost 3 bases, J lost 7 bases, and 18 bases lay in between. The CDR3 loop is CASSLVSGAPGGYTF. The DNA for the CDR3 is TGTGCCAGCAGTTTGGTCAGTGGGGCCCCTGGTGGCTACACCTTC.

The rearrangement uses TRBV28 and TRBJ2-1; 8 bases fit TRBD2. Germline V lookup: CDR1 MDHEN, CDR2 SYDVKM. The CDR3 consists of 14 residues. With 8 bases clipped from V and 4 bases from J, the junction kept 7 bases outside the gene matches. This CDR3 is CASYYSGGYNEQFF. The CDR3, as DNA: TGTGCCAGCTATTACTCGGGGGGGTACAATGAGCAGTTCTTC. The whole variable domain, filled in from reference TRBV28 and TRBJ2-1, reads DVKVTQSSRYLVKRTGEKVFLECVQDMDHENMFWYRQDPGLGLRLIYFSYDVKMKEKGDIPEGYSVSREKKERFSLILESASTNQTSMYLCASYYSGGYNEQFFGPGTRLTVL.

This clone has only one observation. The J gene is TRBJ1-5, the V gene TRBV5-8, with 11 nucleotides matching TRBD1. Trimming at V came to 5 bases and at J to 1 base, leaving 8 bases not matched to a gene. The CDR3 contains 17 residues. CDR1 and CDR2 (germline): SGHTS, YDEGEE. The CDR3 nucleotides read TGTGCCAGCAGGTTGACCGGGACAGGGGGAAGCAATCAGCCCCAGCATTTT. Translated, it gives CASRLTGTGGSNQPQHF.

The rearrangement uses TRBV19 and TRBJ1-1, with a possible D match to TRBD1 (6 bases). V lost 4 bases and J lost 5, with 11 bases in between. The CDR3 is made up of 13 amino acids. The germline V gene encodes CDR1 LNHDA and CDR2 SQIVND (reference sequence). The DNA for the CDR3 is TGTGCCAGTAGTACTACACAGGGTACTGAAGCTTTCTTT. The encoded protein is CASSTTQGTEAFF.

This clone has only a few counts. CDR3 nucleotide sequence: TGTGCCAGCACCTCAGGGACAGGGGCTTACAATGAGCAGTTCTTC. Its translation is CASTSGTGAYNEQFF. The V gene is TRBV7-2, the J gene TRBJ2-1; TRBD1 matches 10 bases. The trim removed 7 bases at V and 4 bases at J, leaving 7 bases unmatched. Germline CDR1 reads SGHTA; CDR2 reads FQGNSA. CDR3 length equals 15 residues.